What follows are 20 T cell receptor beta chains derived from one specimen sequenced in a study of blood T cell repertoires in COVID-19 (dated by TCRdb to about 2020). Libraries were prepared through the immunoSEQ multiplex PCR assay. Not all clones reach the TCRdb copy of this immuneACCESS table, which keeps in-frame sequences only. Checked studies attribute under half of the gap to unresolved V genes and leave the rest unexplained. This sample is represented by about 160,000 clones; roughly 84% of them were singletons. About 1.2% of the sample comes from the top ten. Input material: peripheral blood. The receptors here all came from a man aged 55 to 69 who had recovered from COVID-19.

This chain connects TRBV13 to TRBJ2-3; D uncertain. V was cut by 1 base and J by 6 bases, with 5 bases left in between. CDR1 and CDR2 from the germline V gene are PRHDT and FYEKMQ (reference sequence). The CDR3 has 12 amino acids. The CDR3 sequence is CASSLARDTQYF. The CDR3 nucleotides read TGTGCCAGCAGCTTAGCCAGGGATACGCAGTATTTT.

The chain combines TRBV3-1 (or the pseudogene TRBV3-2) with TRBJ2-3; tentative D call: TRBD1 (6 bases). Germline loops: CDR1 LGHDT, CDR2 YNNKEL (reference sequence). The CDR3 sequence is 14 residues long. The V gene lost 1 base and the J gene lost 3 bases, with 8 bases spanning the gap. This chain's CDR3 is CASSQAQGTDTQYF. For the CDR3, the DNA is TGTGCCAGCAGCCAAGCACAGGGAACAGATACGCAGTATTTT.

The chain joins TRBV18 to TRBJ2-3; 8 nucleotides match TRBD2. The CDR3 runs 19 residues. Per germline, CDR1 KGHSH and CDR2 LQKENI. J was trimmed by 3 bases and V by 0 bases; bases with no gene match: 14. DNA for the CDR3: TGTGCCAGCTCACCACCGGTCGGGGGGGCCGGACTTTTAACAGATACGCAGTATTTT. It is translated as CASSPPVGGAGLLTDTQYF. Using reference TRBV18 and TRBJ2-3 for the parts outside the CDR3, the full variable domain is NAGVMQNPRHLVRRRGQEARLRCSPMKGHSHVYWYRQLPEEGLKFMVYLQKENIIDESGMPKERFSAEFPKEGPSILRIQQVVRGDSAAYFCASSPPVGGAGLLTDTQYFGPGTRLTVL.

The V call is TRBV5-6, the J call TRBJ1-6; 9 bases match TRBD1. Trimming cost V 0 bases and J 6 bases; bases outside gene matches: 7. This CDR3 region has 17 residues. In germline, CDR1 is SGHDT, CDR2 YYEEEE. The CDR3 region is CASSLDLGTGINSPLHF. Here the CDR3 DNA reads TGTGCCAGCAGCTTGGATCTAGGGACAGGGATTAATTCACCCCTCCACTTT.

Concerning this clone: A read error may produce the germline difference seen at one junction end. The chain carries TRBV7-7 and TRBJ2-5; TRBD2 might be the D (5 bases). Germline V gives CDR1 SSHAT, CDR2 FNYEAQ (reference sequence). The length of the CDR3 is 13 residues. The DNA of the CDR3 is TGTGCTAGCAGCCCACTAGTGCGAGAGACCCAGTACTTC. It is translated as CASSPLVRETQYF.

Note on this clone: Other DNA sequences in the sample encode the same CDR3. V and J are TRBV6-5 and TRBJ2-5; 9 bases match TRBD2. V lost 1 base to trimming and J lost 4 bases; unmatched junction nucleotides: 1. From germline, CDR1 is MNHEY and CDR2 SVGAGI. This CDR3 has 14 residues. CDR3 amino acids: CASSYFSGGETQYF. In DNA, the CDR3 is TGTGCCAGCAGTTACTTTAGCGGGGGAGAGACCCAGTACTTC.

The chain recombines TRBV24-1 with TRBJ2-1; 9 nucleotides agree with TRBD1. CDR1 and CDR2 from the germline V gene are KGHDR and SFDVKD. This CDR3 comprises 17 residues. With 5 bases clipped from V and 5 bases from J, the junction kept 12 bases outside the gene matches. Here the CDR3 reads CATSGGRRDRVDNEQFF. The CDR3 DNA is TGTGCCACCAGTGGCGGCCGGAGGGACAGGGTGGACAATGAGCAGTTCTTC.

The CDR3 loop reads CASSAGGEYQPQHF. CDR3 sequence (DNA): TGTGCCAGCAGCGCGGGAGGGGAGTATCAGCCCCAGCATTTT. V is TRBV7-2 and J is TRBJ1-5, with D perhaps matching TRBD1 (5 bases). The CDR3 is 14 amino acids. V lost 5 bases and J lost 5, with 13 bases in between. CDR1 SGHTA and CDR2 FQGNSA come from the germline V gene.

The chain recombines TRBV5-1 with TRBJ2-5; 7 nucleotides match TRBD2. Germline CDR1 SGHRS, CDR2 YFSETQ. The J segment lost 7 bases and the V segment lost 10 bases, leaving 16 bases of the junction unmatched. This CDR3 contains 14 residues. The chain's CDR3 is CAGGPRPGEGTQYF. CDR3 bases: TGCGCCGGGGGACCACGCCCCGGGGAGGGGACCCAGTACTTC.

The chain uses TRBV19 and TRBJ2-1, with 10 bases lining up with TRBD2. Germline CDR1 LNHDA, CDR2 SQIVND (reference sequence). CDR3 length: 17 amino acids. The trim removed 7 bases at V and 3 bases at J, leaving 12 bases unmatched. CDR3 coding DNA: TGTGCCAGTATGGCACTAGCGGGGACCTCTATCTACAATGAGCAGTTCTTC. This gives the protein CASMALAGTSIYNEQFF. Combining the CDR3 with reference TRBV19 and TRBJ2-1 gives the whole variable domain DGGITQSPKYLFRKEGQNVTLSCEQNLNHDAMYWYRQDPGQGLRLIYYSQIVNDFQKGDIAEGYSVSREKKESFPLTVTSAQKNPTAFYLCASMALAGTSIYNEQFFGPGTRLTVL.

The chain carries TRBV6-6 and TRBJ1-2; 8 bases are a match to TRBD1. The CDR3 runs to 14 residues. Trimming took 8 bases from V and 7 from J; bases not matched to a gene: 12. The germline V gene encodes CDR1 MNHNY and CDR2 SVGAGI (reference sequence). The CDR3 spells CASGKIGQGGGYTF. Here the CDR3 DNA reads TGTGCCAGCGGGAAAATAGGACAGGGTGGTGGCTACACCTTC.

In its sample, this clone was seen a few times. One junction end does not reproduce the germline sequence, and a read error may be involved. V is TRBV7-8 and J is TRBJ2-3, with TRBD2 identical over 7 bases. CDR1 and CDR2 from the germline V gene are SGHVS and FQNEAQ. This CDR3 contains 15 residues. The CDR3 protein is CASSVAKGGSDTQYF. DNA for the CDR3: TGTGCCAGCAGCGTAGCCAAGGGAGGGTCAGATACGCAGTATTTT.

J is TRBJ2-3 and V is TRBV5-1; D not resolved. This CDR3 has 15 amino acids. V was trimmed by 1 base and J by 2 bases, leaving 11 bases between them. CDR1 and CDR2 (germline): SGHRS, YFSETQ. The CDR3 nucleotides are TGCGCCAGCAGCTTGCTGAACGAACTCACAGATACGCAGTATTTT. Its translation is CASSLLNELTDTQYF.

The chain employs TRBV14 and TRBJ1-3; 7 bases map to TRBD1. Germline CDR1 SGHDN, CDR2 FVKESK. With 5 bases clipped from V and 3 bases from J, the junction kept 4 bases outside the gene matches. This CDR3 region has 14 residues. The CDR3 here is CASSYGTVGNTIYF. The CDR3 region has the DNA TGTGCCAGCAGCTACGGGACAGTTGGAAACACCATATATTTT.

This chain uses TRBV18 with TRBJ1-1; D might be TRBD1 (5 bases). The CDR3 loop spans 12 amino acids. V lost 4 bases and J 8 bases, leaving 11 bases between the germline ends. From germline, CDR1 is KGHSH and CDR2 LQKENI. The CDR3 bases are TGTGCCAGCTCACTGGACGGGGGGGAAGCTTTCTTT. It translates to CASSLDGGEAFF.

This rearrangement joins TRBV2 to TRBJ2-1, with D hard to call. V was shortened by 5 bases and J by 8 bases, with 16 bases between the two germline ends. The CDR3 consists of 14 residues. The germline CDR1 and CDR2 sequences are SNHLY and FYNNEI. The CDR3 sequence: CASSKVSGFDEQFF. As DNA, the CDR3 is TGTGCCAGCAGTAAAGTTTCAGGATTCGATGAGCAGTTCTTC.

The CDR3 reads CASSFGQGDNSPLHF. CDR3 nucleotides: TGTGCCAGCAGCTTCGGGCAGGGGGATAATTCACCCCTCCACTTT. This sequence joins TRBV5-6 and TRBJ1-6; 7 nucleotides line up with TRBD1. With 2 bases clipped from V and 5 bases from J, the junction kept 4 bases outside the gene matches. This CDR3 has 15 amino acids. The V gene's germline CDR1 is SGHDT and CDR2 YYEEEE. Filled out from reference TRBV5-6 and TRBJ1-6, the complete variable domain reads DAGVTQSPTHLIKTRGQQVTLRCSPKSGHDTVSWYQQALGQGPQFIFQYYEEEERQRGNFPDRFSGHQFPNYSSELNVNALLLGDSALYLCASSFGQGDNSPLHFGNGTRLTVT.

This clone was observed a handful of times. The genes are TRBV27 and TRBJ2-6; D not resolved. The V and J ends lost 6 bases and 0 bases respectively, with 6 bases between them. Germline V gene data show CDR1 as MNHEY and CDR2 as SMNVEV (reference sequence). The CDR3 extends over 14 amino acids. CDR3 sequence reads: CASRYISGANVLTF. The CDR3 bases are TGTGCCAGCAGATATATCTCTGGGGCCAACGTCCTGACTTTC.

This sequence joins TRBV6-5 and TRBJ1-3; D is ambiguous. V shed 7 bases and J shed 2 bases, with 6 bases lying between them. Germline V CDR1 and CDR2: MNHEY, SVGAGI. The CDR3 contains 12 residues. Written as DNA, the CDR3 is TGTGCCAGCACCAAAACTGGAAACACCATATATTTT. Translated: CASTKTGNTIYF.

This clone was seen only once. The chain carries TRBV29-1 and TRBJ1-3; D is undetermined. The CDR3 contains 12 residues. The germline V gene encodes CDR1 SQVTM and CDR2 ANQGSEA. V dropped 7 bases and J dropped 0 bases, with 7 bases sitting between them. The CDR3: CSARSSGNTIYF. CDR3 in DNA: TGCAGCGCGCGGAGCTCTGGAAACACCATATATTTT.